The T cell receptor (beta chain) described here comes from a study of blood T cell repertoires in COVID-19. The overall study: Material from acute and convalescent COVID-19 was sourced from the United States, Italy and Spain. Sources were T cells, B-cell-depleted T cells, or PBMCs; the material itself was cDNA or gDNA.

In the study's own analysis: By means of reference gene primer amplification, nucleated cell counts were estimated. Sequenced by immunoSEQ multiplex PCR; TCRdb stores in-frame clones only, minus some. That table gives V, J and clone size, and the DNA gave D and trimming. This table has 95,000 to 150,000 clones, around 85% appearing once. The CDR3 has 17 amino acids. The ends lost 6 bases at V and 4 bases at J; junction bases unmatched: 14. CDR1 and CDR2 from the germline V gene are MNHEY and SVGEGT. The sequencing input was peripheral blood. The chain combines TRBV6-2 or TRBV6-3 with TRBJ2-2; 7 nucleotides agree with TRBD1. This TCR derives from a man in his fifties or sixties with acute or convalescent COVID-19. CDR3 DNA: TGTGCCAGCAGCCACCTCAGGGACAGCGATCGCACCGGGGAGCTGTTTTTT. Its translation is CASSHLRDSDRTGELFF.